The clone carrying this TCR beta chain was counted only a few times. The CDR3 covers 15 residues. The germline V gene has CDR1 KGHDR and CDR2 SFDVKD. Trimming pared 5 bases from V and 1 base from J, leaving 13 bases between. Researchers prepared the TCRbeta library using unique molecular identifiers, the study reports. MiXCR was run by TCRdb on the PCR reads, yielding one entry per CDR3 protein. The table includes more than 85,000 distinct CDR3 sequences, 4.5% to 7.5% detected once. The data were obtained in a study of T-cell reconstitution after alpha-beta-depleted transplantation in children. This TCR derives from a female patient aged 2-15 years who had a stem cell transplant for Fanconi anemia, so the T cells may come from the graft donor. The chain links TRBV24-1 to TRBJ1-1; possible D gene TRBD1, 6 bases. The sample was PBMCs, mostly from graft donor cells, taken 60 days after TCRalphabeta/CD19-depleted stem cell transplant. In DNA, the CDR3 is TGTGCCACCAGTGGTCCGACAGGCACGAACACTGAAGCTTTCTTT. Protein product: CATSGPTGTNTEAFF.